This T cell receptor beta chain was found in a study of blood T cell repertoires in COVID-19. Study background: Donors in the United States, Italy and Spain gave samples during acute or convalescent COVID-19. T cells, B-cell-depleted T cells, or PBMCs supplied cDNA or gDNA.

In the source study's methods: Counts of nucleated cells, estimated from reference gene primer amplification, were obtained. Clones were sequenced by immunoSEQ multiplex PCR, and TCRdb holds only the in-frame ones, with some missing. The V and J calls and clone size are taken from that table; D and trimming were inferred from the DNA. This table holds more than 250,000 clones, around 92% found once. With 2 bases removed from V and 8 bases from J, the gap between germline ends came to 15 bases. CDR3 length equals 14 residues. Germline CDR1 ENHRY, CDR2 SYGVKD. The sample comprised peripheral blood. The clonotype comes from a man aged 18 to 35 who had recovered from COVID-19. The chain employs TRBV10-3 and TRBJ1-2; tentatively, D is TRBD1 (6 bases). This chain's CDR3 is CAISEQQGSRGYTF. The DNA of the CDR3 is TGTGCCATCAGTGAGCAACAGGGAAGTCGGGGCTACACCTTC.